This is a list of T cell receptor beta chains from one sample in a study of blood T cell repertoires in COVID-19. The data were produced by immunoSEQ multiplex PCR, yet TCRdb's version contains in-frame clones alone and is incomplete. The table lists under 100,000 clones, 90% of them singletons. Sequencing was carried out using peripheral blood. These receptors were collected from a man in his forties or fifties with acute or convalescent COVID-19. Both conserved end residues are trimmed from each CDR3. A D gene is named only where the DNA matches it firmly.

v_call	d_call	j_call	cdr3_aa
TRBV19	-	TRBJ1-2	ASSQQGGYGYT
TRBV19	-	TRBJ1-1	ASSVAGISANTEAF
TRBV5-1	-	TRBJ1-4	ASSLAGGREEKLF
TRBV12-5	TRBD2	TRBJ2-5	ASGPGLAVETQY
TRBV5-8	-	TRBJ2-4	ASSFSWSGAKNIQY
TRBV5-4	-	TRBJ1-5	ASSQRGQPQH
TRBV4-2	TRBD2	TRBJ2-7	ASSPSLAAYEQY
TRBV5-5	-	TRBJ1-4	ASSRVPLLGNEKLF
TRBV25-1	TRBD2	TRBJ2-3	ASSAGTSGTDTQY
TRBV6-2/TRBV6-3	TRBD2	TRBJ2-5	ASSYSRSGRGPESVETQY
TRBV11-2	TRBD2	TRBJ2-1	ASSLVPLLGGRTYNEQF
TRBV11-3	TRBD2	TRBJ2-7	ASSPPQGLAAYEQY
TRBV11-3	-	TRBJ2-7	ASSLLPLYEQY
TRBV7-8	TRBD2	TRBJ2-7	ASSTGLAGSSYEQY
TRBV7-2	TRBD1	TRBJ2-7	ASGAVGYRTGGLEQY
TRBV5-1	TRBD1	TRBJ2-1	ASSLGQGYQF
TRBV24-1	TRBD1	TRBJ2-2	ATSDYPGQGAGELF
TRBV3-1/TRBV3-2	TRBD2	TRBJ2-3	ASSQGLAPPDTQY
TRBV5-1	-	TRBJ1-5	ASSLETGGNQPQH
TRBV6-5	TRBD1	TRBJ2-3	ASGTGGTDTQY
TRBV6-5	-	TRBJ2-5	ASSYSGQRETQY
TRBV4-1	TRBD1	TRBJ2-3	ASTGPGQGADTQY
TRBV5-1	TRBD1	TRBJ1-2	ASSLTGGGYT
TRBV5-1	TRBD1	TRBJ2-2	ASSLQGPPGTGELF
TRBV5-1	TRBD2	TRBJ2-2	ASRLAGVKAGELF
TRBV25-1	-	TRBJ1-2	ASRGVGAGYGYT